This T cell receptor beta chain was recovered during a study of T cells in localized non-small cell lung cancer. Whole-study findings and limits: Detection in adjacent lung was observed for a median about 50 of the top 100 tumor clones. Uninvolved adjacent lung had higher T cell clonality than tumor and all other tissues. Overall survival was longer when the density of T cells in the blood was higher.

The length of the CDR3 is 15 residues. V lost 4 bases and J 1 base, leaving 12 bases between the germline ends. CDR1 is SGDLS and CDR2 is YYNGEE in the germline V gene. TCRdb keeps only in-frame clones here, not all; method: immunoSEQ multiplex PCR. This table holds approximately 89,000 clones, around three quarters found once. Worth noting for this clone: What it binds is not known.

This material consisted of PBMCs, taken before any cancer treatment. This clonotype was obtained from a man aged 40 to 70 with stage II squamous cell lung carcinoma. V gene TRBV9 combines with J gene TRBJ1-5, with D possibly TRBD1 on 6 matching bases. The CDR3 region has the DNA TGTGCCAGCAGCTTAGGGGGTGGGAGCAATCAGCCCCAGCATTTT. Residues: CASSLGGGSNQPQHF.